This T cell receptor (beta chain) derives from a study of human T cells and chemical hapten exposure. It was unfractionated whole blood from which total RNA was extracted. Per the germline V gene, CDR1 is SGHNT and CDR2 is YYREEE (reference sequence). This CDR3 has 14 amino acids. Deletions cut 2 bases from V and 6 bases from J, with 12 bases between. This clonotype was picked up many times. In TCRdb, the 5' RACE reads were re-called with MiXCR into one record per CDR3 protein. The table lists 120,000 to 150,000 distinct CDR3 sequences, over 3.5% of them singletons, with over 1.1% in the top ten. The receptor comes from a female donor in good health. The V gene is TRBV5-4, the J gene TRBJ2-4; D may be TRBD1 (6 bases). The CDR3 loop is CASSFLDRPNIQYF. The CDR3 coding sequence is TGTGCCAGCAGCTTTCTTGACAGGCCAAACATTCAGTACTTC.